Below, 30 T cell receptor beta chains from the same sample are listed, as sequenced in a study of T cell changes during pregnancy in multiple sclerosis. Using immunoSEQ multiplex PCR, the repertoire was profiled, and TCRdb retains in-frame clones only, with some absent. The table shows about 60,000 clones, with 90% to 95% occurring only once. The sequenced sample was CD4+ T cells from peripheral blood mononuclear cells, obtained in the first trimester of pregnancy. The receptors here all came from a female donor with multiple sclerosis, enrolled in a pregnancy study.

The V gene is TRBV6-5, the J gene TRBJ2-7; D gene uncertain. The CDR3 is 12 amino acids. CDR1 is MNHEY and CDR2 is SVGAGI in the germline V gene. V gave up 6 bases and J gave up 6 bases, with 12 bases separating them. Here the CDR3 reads CASRTVPGEQYF. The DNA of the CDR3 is TGTGCCAGCAGGACGGTGCCGGGCGAGCAGTACTTC.

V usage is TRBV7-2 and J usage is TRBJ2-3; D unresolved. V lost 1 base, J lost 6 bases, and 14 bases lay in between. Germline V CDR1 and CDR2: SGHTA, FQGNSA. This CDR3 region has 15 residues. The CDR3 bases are TGTGCCAGCAGCTTAGAGTTGAGGATAGGTGATACGCAGTATTTT. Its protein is CASSLELRIGDTQYF. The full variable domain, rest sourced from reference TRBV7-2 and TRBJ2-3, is GAGVSQSPSNKVTEKGKDVELRCDPISGHTALYWYRQSLGQGLEFLIYFQGNSAPDKSGLPSDRFSAERTGGSVSTLTIQRTQQEDSAVYLCASSLELRIGDTQYFGPGTRLTVL.

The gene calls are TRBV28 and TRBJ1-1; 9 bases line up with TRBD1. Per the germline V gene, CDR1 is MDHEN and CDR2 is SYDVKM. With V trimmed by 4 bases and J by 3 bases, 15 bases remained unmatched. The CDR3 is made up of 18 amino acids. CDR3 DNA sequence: TGTGCCAGCAGTTACCTAGGGGGGCACAGGGGGCGAGACACTGAAGCTTTCTTT. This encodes CASSYLGGHRGRDTEAFF.

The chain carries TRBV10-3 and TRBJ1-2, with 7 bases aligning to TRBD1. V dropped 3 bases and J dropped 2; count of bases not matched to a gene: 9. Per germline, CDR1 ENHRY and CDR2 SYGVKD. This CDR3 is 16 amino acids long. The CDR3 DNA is TGTGCCATCAGTGACGGGTGGGGCAGGGGGAACTATGGCTACACCTTC. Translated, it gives CAISDGWGRGNYGYTF.

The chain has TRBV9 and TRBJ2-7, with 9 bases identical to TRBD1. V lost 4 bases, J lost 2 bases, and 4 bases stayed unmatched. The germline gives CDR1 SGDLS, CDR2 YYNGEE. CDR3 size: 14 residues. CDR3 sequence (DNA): TGTGCCAGCAGCACCCGACAGGGGGCCTACGAGCAGTACTTC. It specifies CASSTRQGAYEQYF.

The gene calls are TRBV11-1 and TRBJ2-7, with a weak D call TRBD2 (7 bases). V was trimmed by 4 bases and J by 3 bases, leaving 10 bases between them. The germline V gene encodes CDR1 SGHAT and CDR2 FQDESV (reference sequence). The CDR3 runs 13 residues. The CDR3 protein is CASSWGGRYEQYF. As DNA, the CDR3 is TGTGCCAGCAGCTGGGGGGGGCGCTACGAGCAGTACTTC.

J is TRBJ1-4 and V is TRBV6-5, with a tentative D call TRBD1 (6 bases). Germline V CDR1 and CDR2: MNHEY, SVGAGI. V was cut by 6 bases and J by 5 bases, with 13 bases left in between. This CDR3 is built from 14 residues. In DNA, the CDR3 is TGTGCCAGCAGAAAGGACAGAAAAAATGAAAAACTGTTTTTT. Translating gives CASRKDRKNEKLFF.

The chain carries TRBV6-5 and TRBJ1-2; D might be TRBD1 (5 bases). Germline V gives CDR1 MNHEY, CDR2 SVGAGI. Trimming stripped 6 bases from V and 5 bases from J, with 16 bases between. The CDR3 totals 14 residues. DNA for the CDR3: TGTGCCAGCAGGCACCGGGACTCGGGGTATGGCTACACCTTC. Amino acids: CASRHRDSGYGYTF.

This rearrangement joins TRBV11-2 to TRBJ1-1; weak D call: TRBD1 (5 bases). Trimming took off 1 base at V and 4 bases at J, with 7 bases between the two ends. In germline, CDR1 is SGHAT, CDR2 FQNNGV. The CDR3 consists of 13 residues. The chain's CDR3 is CASSLVQGTEAFF. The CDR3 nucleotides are TGTGCCAGCAGCTTAGTTCAGGGCACTGAAGCTTTCTTT.

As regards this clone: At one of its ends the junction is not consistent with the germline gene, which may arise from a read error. The DNA for the CDR3 is TGTGCCAGCAGTGCAAGGGGTGAAACTTTCTTT. Translating gives CASSARGETFF. V gene TRBV6-1 combines with J gene TRBJ1-1; perhaps TRBD1 as D (5 bases). Per the germline V gene, CDR1 is MNHNS and CDR2 is SASEGT. The CDR3 spans 11 residues.

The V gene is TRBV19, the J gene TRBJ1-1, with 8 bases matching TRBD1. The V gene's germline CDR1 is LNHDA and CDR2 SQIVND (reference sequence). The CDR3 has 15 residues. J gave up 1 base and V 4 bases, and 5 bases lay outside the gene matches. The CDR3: CASSTVQGGNTEAFF. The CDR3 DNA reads TGTGCCAGTAGTACGGTACAGGGGGGGAACACTGAAGCTTTCTTT.

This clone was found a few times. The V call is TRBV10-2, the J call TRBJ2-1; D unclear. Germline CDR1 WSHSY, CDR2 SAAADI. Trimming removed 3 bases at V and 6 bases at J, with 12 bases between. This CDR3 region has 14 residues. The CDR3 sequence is CASSELAASNEQFF. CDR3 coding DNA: TGCGCCAGCAGTGAATTAGCAGCCTCCAATGAGCAGTTCTTC.

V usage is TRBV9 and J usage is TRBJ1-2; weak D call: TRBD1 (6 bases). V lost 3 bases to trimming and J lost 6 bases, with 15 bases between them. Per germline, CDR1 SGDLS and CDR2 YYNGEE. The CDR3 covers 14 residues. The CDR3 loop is CASSDDRTHHGYTF. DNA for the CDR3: TGTGCCAGCAGCGACGACAGGACCCACCATGGCTACACCTTC.

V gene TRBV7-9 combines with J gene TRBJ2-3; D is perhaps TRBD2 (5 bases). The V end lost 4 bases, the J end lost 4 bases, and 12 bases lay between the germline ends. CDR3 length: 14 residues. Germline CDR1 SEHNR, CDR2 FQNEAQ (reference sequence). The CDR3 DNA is TGTGCCAGCAGCTCCCGACTCGGGGCAGATACGCAGTATTTT. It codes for CASSSRLGADTQYF.

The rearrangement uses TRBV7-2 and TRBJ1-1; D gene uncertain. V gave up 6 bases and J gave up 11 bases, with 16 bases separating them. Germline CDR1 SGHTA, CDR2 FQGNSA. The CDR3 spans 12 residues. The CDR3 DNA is TGTGCCAGCAGGGGCTCTGATACGGGGGCTTTCTTT. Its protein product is CASRGSDTGAFF.

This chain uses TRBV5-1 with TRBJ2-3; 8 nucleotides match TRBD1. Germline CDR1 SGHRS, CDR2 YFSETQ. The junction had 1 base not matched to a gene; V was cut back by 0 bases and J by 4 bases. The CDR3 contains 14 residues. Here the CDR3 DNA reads TGCGCCAGCAGCTTGGCAGGGGGCGCAGATACGCAGTATTTT. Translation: CASSLAGGADTQYF.

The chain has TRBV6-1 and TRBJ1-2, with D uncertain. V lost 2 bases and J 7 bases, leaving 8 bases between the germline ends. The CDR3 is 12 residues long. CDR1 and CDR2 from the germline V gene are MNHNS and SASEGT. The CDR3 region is CASSEIQSGYTF. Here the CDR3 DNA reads TGTGCCAGCAGTGAAATACAGAGTGGCTACACCTTC.

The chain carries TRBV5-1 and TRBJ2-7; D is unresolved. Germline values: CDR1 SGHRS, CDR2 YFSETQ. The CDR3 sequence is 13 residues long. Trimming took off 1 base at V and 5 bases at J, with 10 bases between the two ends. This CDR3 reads CASSLTDDHEQYF. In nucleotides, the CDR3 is TGCGCCAGCAGCTTGACAGATGACCACGAGCAGTACTTC.

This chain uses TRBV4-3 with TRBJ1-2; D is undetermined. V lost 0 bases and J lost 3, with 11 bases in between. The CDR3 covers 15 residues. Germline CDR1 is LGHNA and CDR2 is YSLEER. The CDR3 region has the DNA TGCGCCAGCAGCCAAGATGTCGATCAGTACTATGGCTACACCTTC. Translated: CASSQDVDQYYGYTF.

This CDR3 is CASSLAEGAEAFF. DNA of the CDR3: TGTGCCAGCAGCTTAGCGGAGGGAGCTGAAGCTTTCTTT. This chain uses TRBV7-9 with TRBJ1-1, with D unclear. Germline CDR1 reads SEHNR; CDR2 reads FQNEAQ (reference sequence). The CDR3 has 13 residues. The ends were cut back, 0 bases at V and 6 bases at J, with 8 bases in the middle.

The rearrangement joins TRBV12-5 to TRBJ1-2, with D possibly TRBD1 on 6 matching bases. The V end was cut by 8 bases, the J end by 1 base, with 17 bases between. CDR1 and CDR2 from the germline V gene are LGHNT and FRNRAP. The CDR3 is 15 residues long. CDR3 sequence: CASRVWGHSNYGYTF. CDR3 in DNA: TGTGCTAGTCGAGTTTGGGGGCATAGTAACTATGGCTACACCTTC.

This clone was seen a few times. The CDR3 protein is CASSQDSGAGGPKYF. In DNA form, the CDR3 reads TGCGCCAGCAGCCAAGATTCGGGAGCGGGGGGGCCGAAGTACTTC. The V call is TRBV4-3, the J call TRBJ2-7; 10 bases match TRBD2. The V gene end was trimmed by 0 bases and the J gene end by 11 bases; junction bases not matched to a gene: 10. Germline CDR1 is LGHNA and CDR2 is YSLEER. The CDR3 is 15 amino acids.

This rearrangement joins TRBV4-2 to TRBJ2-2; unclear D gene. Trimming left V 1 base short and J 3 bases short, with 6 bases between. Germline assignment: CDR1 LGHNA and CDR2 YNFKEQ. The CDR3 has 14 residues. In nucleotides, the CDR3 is TGTGCCAGCAGCCAAGCCCAGGACACCGGGGAGCTGTTTTTT. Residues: CASSQAQDTGELFF.

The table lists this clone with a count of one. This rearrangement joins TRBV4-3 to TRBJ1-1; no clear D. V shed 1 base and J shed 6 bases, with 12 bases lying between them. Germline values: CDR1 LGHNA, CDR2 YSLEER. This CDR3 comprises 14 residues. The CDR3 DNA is TGCGCCAGCAGCCAAGTCCTGGGCCGGCCTGAAGCTTTCTTT. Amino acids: CASSQVLGRPEAFF.

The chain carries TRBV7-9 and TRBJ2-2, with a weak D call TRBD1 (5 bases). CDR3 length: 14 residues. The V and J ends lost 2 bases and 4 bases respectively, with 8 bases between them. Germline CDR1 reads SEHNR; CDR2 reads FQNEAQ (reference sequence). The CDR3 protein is CASSLQGLTGELFF. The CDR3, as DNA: TGTGCCAGCAGCTTACAGGGTCTCACCGGGGAGCTGTTTTTT.

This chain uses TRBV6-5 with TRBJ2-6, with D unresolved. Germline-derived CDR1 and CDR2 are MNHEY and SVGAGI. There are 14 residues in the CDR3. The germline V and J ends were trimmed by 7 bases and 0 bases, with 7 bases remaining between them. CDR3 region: CASTVRSGANVLTF. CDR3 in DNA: TGTGCCAGCACGGTCCGCTCTGGGGCCAACGTCCTGACTTTC.

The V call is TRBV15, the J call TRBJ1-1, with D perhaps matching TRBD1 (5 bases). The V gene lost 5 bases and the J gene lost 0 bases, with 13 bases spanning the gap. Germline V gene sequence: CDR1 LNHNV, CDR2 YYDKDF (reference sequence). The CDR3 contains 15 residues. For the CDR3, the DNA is TGTGCCACCAGCCCAAGGGGTCGTATGAACACTGAAGCTTTCTTT. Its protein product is CATSPRGRMNTEAFF.

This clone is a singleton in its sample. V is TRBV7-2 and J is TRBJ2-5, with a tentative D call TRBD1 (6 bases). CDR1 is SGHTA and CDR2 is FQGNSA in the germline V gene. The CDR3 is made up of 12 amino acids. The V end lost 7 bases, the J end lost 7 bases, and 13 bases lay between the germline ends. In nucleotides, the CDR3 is TGTGCCAGCACCGACAGGATCGGGACCCAGTACTTC. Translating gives CASTDRIGTQYF.

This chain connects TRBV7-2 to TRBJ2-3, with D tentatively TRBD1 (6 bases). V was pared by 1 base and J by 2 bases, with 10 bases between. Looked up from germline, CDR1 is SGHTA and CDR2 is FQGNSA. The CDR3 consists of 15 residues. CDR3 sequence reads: CASSLGGHVTDTQYF. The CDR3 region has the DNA TGTGCCAGCAGCTTAGGGGGACACGTCACAGATACGCAGTATTTT.

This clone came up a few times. CDR3 nucleotides: TGTGCCAGCAGCTTAGCACTTGGACAGGGGAGGAGGGCTTTCTTT. This sequence encodes CASSLALGQGRRAFF. The chain carries TRBV11-2 and TRBJ1-1, with 9 bases fitting TRBD1. The V segment lost 1 base and the J segment 11 bases; nucleotides outside the gene matches: 11. Germline lookup yields CDR1 SGHAT and CDR2 FQNNGV. This CDR3 has 15 amino acids.